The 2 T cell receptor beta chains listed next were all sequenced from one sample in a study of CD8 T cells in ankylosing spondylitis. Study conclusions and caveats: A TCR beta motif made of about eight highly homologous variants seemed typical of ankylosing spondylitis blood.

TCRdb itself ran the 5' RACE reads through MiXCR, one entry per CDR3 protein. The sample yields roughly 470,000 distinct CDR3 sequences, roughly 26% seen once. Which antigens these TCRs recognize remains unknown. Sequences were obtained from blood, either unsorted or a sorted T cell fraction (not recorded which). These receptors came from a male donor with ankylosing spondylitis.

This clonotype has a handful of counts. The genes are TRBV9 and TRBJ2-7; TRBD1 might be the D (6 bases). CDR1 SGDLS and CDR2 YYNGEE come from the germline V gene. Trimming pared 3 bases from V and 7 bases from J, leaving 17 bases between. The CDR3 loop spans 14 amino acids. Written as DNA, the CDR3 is TGTGCCAGCAGCGCCGAGACAGGTGCTGGTGAGCAGTACTTC. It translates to CASSAETGAGEQYF.

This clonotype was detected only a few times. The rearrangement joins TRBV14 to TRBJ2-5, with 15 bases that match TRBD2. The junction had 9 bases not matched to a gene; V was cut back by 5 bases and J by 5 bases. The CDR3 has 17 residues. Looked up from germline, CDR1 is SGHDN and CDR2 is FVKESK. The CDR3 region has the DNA TGTGCCAGCAGCACGGGACTAGCGGGAGGCATTCAGGAGACCCAGTACTTC. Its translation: CASSTGLAGGIQETQYF.